This note documents a single T cell receptor beta chain sequence. The authors' processing: Reference gene primer amplification gave nucleated cell count estimates. Clones were sequenced by immunoSEQ multiplex PCR, and TCRdb holds only the in-frame ones, with some missing. D and trimming come from the DNA, and the V and J calls and clone size come from that table. The sample lists fewer than 75,000 clones, almost 95% occurring once. The sample is drawn from a study of blood T cell repertoires in COVID-19. This receptor was taken from a man in his forties or fifties with active COVID-19. Sequenced input: peripheral blood.

CDR3 in DNA: TGTGCCAGCAGTGAACGGCAGGCATCAGCCAAAAACATTCAGTACTTC. Its translation: CASSERQASAKNIQYF. The chain joins TRBV2 to TRBJ2-4; D call uncertain. The V end lost 2 bases, the J end lost 0 bases, and 11 bases lay between the germline ends. Germline loops: CDR1 SNHLY, CDR2 FYNNEI. This CDR3 is 16 amino acids long. Based on the CDR3 plus reference TRBV2 and TRBJ2-4, the full variable domain is EPEVTQTPSHQVTQMGQEVILRCVPISNHLYFYWYRQILGQKVEFLVSFYNNEISEKSEIFDDQFSVERPDGSNFTLKIRSTKLEDSAMYFCASSERQASAKNIQYFGAGTRLSVL.